This TCR beta chain was captured in a study of graft-versus-host responses after intestinal transplantation. Germline V CDR1 and CDR2: SGHNT, YYREEE (reference sequence). V trimming: 4 bases; J trimming: 8 bases; junction bases outside the gene matches: 4. This CDR3 comprises 14 residues. As for this clone: The antigen remains undetermined.

The assay was immunoSEQ multiplex PCR, and TCRdb's table has in-frame clones only and misses some. The sample contains around 70,000 clones, about 89% of which appear only once. The origin of this receptor is a human donor who received an intestinal transplant. This chain joins TRBV5-4 and TRBJ2-1, with TRBD1 identical over 12 bases. The input for sequencing was unstimulated CD8+ T cells sorted from spleen or lymph node cells, taken before intestinal transplant. CDR3 DNA sequence: TGTGCCAGCAGCACGGGACAGGGGGCGTATGAGCAGTTCTTC. Its translation is CASSTGQGAYEQFF.